This record looks at one TCR beta chain sequence and its context. The data originate from a study of control samples from healthy donors and cancer patients. Some clones are missing from TCRdb's copy, which holds only in-frame ones; the method was immunoSEQ multiplex PCR. The table has tens of thousands of clones, roughly nine tenths seen once. The sample comprised blood. The TCR comes from a woman aged 55-70 years in good health.

The DNA for the CDR3 is TGTGCCAGTAGTCCACGAACAGGGAGACACACTGAAGCTTTCTTT. This gives the protein CASSPRTGRHTEAFF. V is TRBV19 and J is TRBJ1-1; TRBD1 is a possible D gene (6 bases). This CDR3 is built from 15 residues. The ends were cut back, 5 bases at V and 3 bases at J, with 16 bases in the middle. Germline assignment: CDR1 LNHDA and CDR2 SQIVND (reference sequence).